A selection of T cell receptor beta chains follows, all from one sample in a study of blood T cell repertoires in COVID-19. Here immunoSEQ multiplex PCR was the method, and the copy in TCRdb shows in-frame clones only, minus some. The repertoire consists of roughly 57,000 clones, with roughly 90% occurring once and the leading ten covering 15% to 25%. Sequenced input: peripheral blood. The receptors originated from a human donor in a cohort sampled during active COVID-19. The CDR3 runs from the conserved cysteine through the conserved F or W. Fields, in order: CDR3 protein, V gene, CDR3 length.

CDR3aa: CATSEGQLNYGYTF; v_gene: TRBV15; len: 14
CDR3aa: CASSSGTGGPATNEKLFF; v_gene: TRBV19; len: 18
CDR3aa: CASSPTGADQPQHF; v_gene: TRBV5-1; len: 14
CDR3aa: CASSHAIVSYEQYF; v_gene: TRBV3-1/TRBV3-2; len: 14
CDR3aa: CASSEAGTSGQYF; v_gene: TRBV2; len: 13
CDR3aa: CASSQEGGRGNEKLFF; v_gene: TRBV4-3; len: 16
CDR3aa: CASTMGGENFKGQFF; v_gene: TRBV7-8; len: 15
CDR3aa: CASSQDPIYNEQFF; v_gene: TRBV4-3; len: 14
CDR3aa: CASSLVAGGQETQYF; v_gene: TRBV7-2; len: 15
CDR3aa: CASSHPPGQGNYGYTF; v_gene: TRBV4-1; len: 16
CDR3aa: CSVEGGDRGFRRYTF; v_gene: TRBV29-1; len: 15
CDR3aa: CASSRPSSVNNEQFF; v_gene: TRBV19; len: 15
CDR3aa: CASSPSPPVEQYF; v_gene: TRBV3-1/TRBV3-2; len: 13
CDR3aa: CASSVSSSGANVLTF; v_gene: TRBV5-1; len: 15
CDR3aa: CASSLGGLTETQYF; v_gene: TRBV5-1; len: 14
CDR3aa: CAWSVGTSVRTDTQYF; v_gene: TRBV30; len: 16
CDR3aa: CASSTRDRPNGYTF; v_gene: TRBV27; len: 14
CDR3aa: CASSRSTSEETQYF; v_gene: TRBV9; len: 14
CDR3aa: CASSRRTSGGNEQFF; v_gene: TRBV6-6; len: 15
CDR3aa: CASSSPGTSYNEQFF; v_gene: TRBV3-1/TRBV3-2; len: 15
CDR3aa: CASRTGDQYYGYTF; v_gene: TRBV5-5; len: 14
CDR3aa: CASSPGLAGDNEQFF; v_gene: TRBV5-1; len: 15
CDR3aa: CASSKTGGFGETQYF; v_gene: TRBV27; len: 15
CDR3aa: CASSDLGFGSGNTIYF; v_gene: TRBV6-1; len: 16
CDR3aa: CASTTRLWAGSGNTIYF; v_gene: TRBV2; len: 17
CDR3aa: CASSPLGELFF; v_gene: TRBV18; len: 11
CDR3aa: CASSFGAGGGNTIYF; v_gene: TRBV13; len: 15
CDR3aa: CASSPGPSSGEQYF; v_gene: TRBV7-3; len: 14
CDR3aa: CASSQGVARADTQYF; v_gene: TRBV3-1/TRBV3-2; len: 15
CDR3aa: CASSEQGRGGYTF; v_gene: TRBV2; len: 13
CDR3aa: CASSPLESNQPQHF; v_gene: TRBV14; len: 14
CDR3aa: CASSLLTDRVNYGYTF; v_gene: TRBV7-9; len: 16
CDR3aa: CAISESGLALNAKNIQYF; v_gene: TRBV10-3; len: 18
CDR3aa: CASSSGRATTNEKLFF; v_gene: TRBV5-8; len: 16
CDR3aa: CASSPRWTGSTDTQYF; v_gene: TRBV7-9; len: 16
CDR3aa: CAWTRGQFYEQYF; v_gene: TRBV30; len: 13
CDR3aa: CASRDRRTGSYEQYF; v_gene: TRBV10-2; len: 15
CDR3aa: CASSIQDRANQPQHF; v_gene: TRBV5-5; len: 15
CDR3aa: CASSQDPGHLTPLHF; v_gene: TRBV4-1; len: 15
CDR3aa: CASGLTGELFEKLFF; v_gene: TRBV5-6; len: 15
CDR3aa: CASSFGTGRLFF; v_gene: TRBV27; len: 12
CDR3aa: CASSYSGRPSTDTQYF; v_gene: TRBV6-5; len: 16
CDR3aa: CASRGISGGPYEQYF; v_gene: TRBV11-2; len: 15
CDR3aa: CATLRTSGGETQYF; v_gene: TRBV3-1/TRBV3-2; len: 14
CDR3aa: CASSQDYRGIQETQYF; v_gene: TRBV4-3; len: 16
CDR3aa: CASSYWQAPSSGNTIYF; v_gene: TRBV6-2/TRBV6-3; len: 17
CDR3aa: CASSARQGQETQYF; v_gene: TRBV27; len: 14
CDR3aa: CASSLGLAGGTDTQYF; v_gene: TRBV2; len: 16
CDR3aa: CASSQTWLNNSPLHF; v_gene: TRBV4-1; len: 15
CDR3aa: CSVDKGNYEQYF; v_gene: TRBV29-1; len: 12
CDR3aa: CASSSLAGGYNEQFF; v_gene: TRBV11-2; len: 15
CDR3aa: CASSYSRAAGAAGELFF; v_gene: TRBV6-2/TRBV6-3; len: 17
CDR3aa: CATGQGTTWANVLTF; v_gene: TRBV19; len: 15
CDR3aa: CASSYQGAMGYSPLHF; v_gene: TRBV6-2/TRBV6-3; len: 16